The next 12 T cell receptor beta chains were all read from a single sample in a study of PD-1 blockade in classical Hodgkin lymphoma (TCRdb year 2020). Interpreted using the paper, the time point label stands for: cycle 1 day 1 (C1D1), immediately before nivolumab initiation. Relapse after autologous stem cell transplantation had occurred in all trial patients, and cohorts A, B and C were distinguished by prior brentuximab vedotin exposure. Libraries were constructed by the immunoSEQ multiplex PCR assay. In its TCRdb copy, this immuneACCESS table keeps in-frame sequences only and misses some clones. Where compared with another copy, unresolved V genes explain less than half of these, and the others have no known cause. The sample contains around 96,000 clones, 80% to 85% of them found a single time. The ten largest clones capture 12% of the sample. The specimen comprised peripheral blood mononuclear cells (PBMCs), sampled at baseline. These receptors were taken from a human donor with classical Hodgkin lymphoma.

The rearrangement uses TRBV5-6 and TRBJ2-2; no clear D gene. The V and J ends lost 4 bases and 0 bases respectively, with 13 bases between them. The CDR3 extends over 16 amino acids. Germline CDR1 SGHDT, CDR2 YYEEEE. CDR3 sequence: CASSRSTYANTGELFF. In nucleotides, the CDR3 is TGTGCCAGCAGCCGATCGACCTACGCGAACACCGGGGAGCTGTTTTTT.

This rearrangement joins TRBV6-1 to TRBJ2-7, with 7 bases matching TRBD2. This CDR3 comprises 14 residues. The germline V gene has CDR1 MNHNS and CDR2 SASEGT. V lost 4 bases, J lost 1 base, and 4 bases stayed unmatched. The CDR3 DNA reads TGTGCCAGCAGTGGGGGGGGACTGTCCTACGAGCAGTACTTC. This translates into CASSGGGLSYEQYF.

The V gene is TRBV19, the J gene TRBJ2-7; D may be TRBD2 (7 bases). CDR1 LNHDA and CDR2 SQIVND come from the germline V gene (reference sequence). The CDR3 extends over 17 amino acids. Between the trimmed V and J ends, which lost 3 bases and 6 bases, there was a span of 24 bases. The chain's CDR3 is CASSILAGANPSAEQYF. CDR3 nucleotides: TGTGCCAGTAGTATTCTGGCGGGGGCTAACCCTTCCGCCGAGCAGTACTTC.

V is TRBV19 and J is TRBJ1-2; D possibly corresponds to TRBD1 (5 bases). V was cut by 6 bases and J by 2 bases, with 16 bases left in between. From germline, CDR1 is LNHDA and CDR2 SQIVND (reference sequence). This CDR3 comprises 15 residues. CDR3 in DNA: TGTGCCAGTAGCCCAGGGAGGGGCAAAAACTATGGCTACACCTTC. Translated: CASSPGRGKNYGYTF.

The table lists this clone with a count of one. The chain combines TRBV6-1 with TRBJ2-2; TRBD1 matches at 7 bases. Trimming removed 6 bases from V and 1 base from J; junction bases left unmatched: 5. Germline CDR1 is MNHNS and CDR2 is SASEGT. The CDR3 consists of 15 residues. CDR3 in amino acids: CASRPGQRNTGELFF. As DNA, the CDR3 is TGTGCCAGCAGACCGGGACAGAGGAACACCGGGGAGCTGTTTTTT.

The V call is TRBV5-4, the J call TRBJ2-2; no firm D call. V was pared by 4 bases and J by 1 base, with 11 bases between. The CDR3 covers 15 residues. Germline CDR1 and CDR2: SGHNT and YYREEE (reference sequence). CDR3 in amino acids: CASSPMSQNTGELFF. CDR3 DNA sequence: TGTGCCAGCAGCCCCATGTCGCAGAACACCGGGGAGCTGTTTTTT.

The V call is TRBV5-4, the J call TRBJ1-5; D uncertain. Germline V CDR1 and CDR2: SGHNT, YYREEE (reference sequence). Trimming left V 4 bases short and J 5 bases short, with 13 bases between. The CDR3 runs 14 residues. CDR3 coding DNA: TGTGCCAGCAGCGTCGGGCCTTCCGATCAGCCCCAGCATTTT. It encodes CASSVGPSDQPQHF.

The chain employs TRBV19 and TRBJ2-1; D tentatively fits TRBD1 or TRBD2 (5 bases each). V was clipped by 6 bases and J by 4 bases, with 22 bases between them. Germline V gene lookup returns CDR1 LNHDA and CDR2 SQIVND (reference sequence). The CDR3 contains 17 residues. DNA of the CDR3: TGTGCCAGTAGGGACCGACCCCAGGGAGACCCTTACAATGAGCAGTTCTTC. Translating it yields CASRDRPQGDPYNEQFF. The full variable domain, with the rest looked up from reference TRBV19 and TRBJ2-1, is DGGITQSPKYLFRKEGQNVTLSCEQNLNHDAMYWYRQDPGQGLRLIYYSQIVNDFQKGDIAEGYSVSREKKESFPLTVTSAQKNPTAFYLCASRDRPQGDPYNEQFFGPGTRLTVL.

The chain employs TRBV5-1 and TRBJ2-3; D might be TRBD1 or TRBD2, each matching 5 bases. Trimming cost V 7 bases and J 2 bases, with 14 bases left between them. CDR1 is SGHRS and CDR2 is YFSETQ in the germline V gene. CDR3 size: 14 residues. The CDR3 reads CASGPGTVTDTQYF. In DNA, the CDR3 is TGCGCCAGCGGACCTGGGACCGTCACAGATACGCAGTATTTT.

This rearrangement joins TRBV5-4 to TRBJ1-1; 7 bases agree with TRBD1. This CDR3 is 14 amino acids long. Germline V gene data show CDR1 as SGHNT and CDR2 as YYREEE (reference sequence). Trimming cost V 4 bases and J 0 bases; bases outside gene matches: 3. CDR3 sequence: CASSPTGVNTEAFF. CDR3 DNA: TGTGCCAGCAGCCCTACAGGGGTGAACACTGAAGCTTTCTTT.

The chain couples TRBV7-9 to TRBJ2-1; 8 bases agree with TRBD2. Germline V gene sequence: CDR1 SEHNR, CDR2 FQNEAQ (reference sequence). With 10 bases clipped from V and 4 bases from J, the junction kept 12 bases outside the gene matches. This CDR3 spans 15 amino acids. The CDR3 DNA reads as TGTGCCACCCCCCTCCAGCGGGAGAGTTACAATGAGCAGTTCTTC. Its translation: CATPLQRESYNEQFF.

V gene TRBV6-1 combines with J gene TRBJ1-1; unclear D gene. Germline loops: CDR1 MNHNS, CDR2 SASEGT. The CDR3 has 12 amino acids. Trimming removed 3 bases at V and 7 bases at J, with 9 bases between. CDR3 coding DNA: TGTGCCAGCAGTGAGATGGGAGGTGAAGCTTTCTTT. Protein: CASSEMGGEAFF.